This T cell receptor (beta chain) was captured in a study of T cell responses to AZD1222 COVID-19 vaccine. The table came from immunoSEQ multiplex PCR; TCRdb's copy has only in-frame clones and leaves some out. The sample includes more than 95,000 clones, 80% to 90% of them seen just once. The clonotype comes from an adult in good health. Source: peripheral blood, taken on day 0 of AZD1222 vaccination.

The CDR3 spells CAISEWADTQYF. The CDR3 DNA sequence: TGTGCCATCAGTGAGTGGGCAGATACGCAGTATTTT. This chain joins TRBV10-3 and TRBJ2-3, with D uncertain. Trimming left V 1 base short and J 4 bases short, with 3 bases between. This CDR3 has 12 amino acids. Germline CDR1 ENHRY, CDR2 SYGVKD.